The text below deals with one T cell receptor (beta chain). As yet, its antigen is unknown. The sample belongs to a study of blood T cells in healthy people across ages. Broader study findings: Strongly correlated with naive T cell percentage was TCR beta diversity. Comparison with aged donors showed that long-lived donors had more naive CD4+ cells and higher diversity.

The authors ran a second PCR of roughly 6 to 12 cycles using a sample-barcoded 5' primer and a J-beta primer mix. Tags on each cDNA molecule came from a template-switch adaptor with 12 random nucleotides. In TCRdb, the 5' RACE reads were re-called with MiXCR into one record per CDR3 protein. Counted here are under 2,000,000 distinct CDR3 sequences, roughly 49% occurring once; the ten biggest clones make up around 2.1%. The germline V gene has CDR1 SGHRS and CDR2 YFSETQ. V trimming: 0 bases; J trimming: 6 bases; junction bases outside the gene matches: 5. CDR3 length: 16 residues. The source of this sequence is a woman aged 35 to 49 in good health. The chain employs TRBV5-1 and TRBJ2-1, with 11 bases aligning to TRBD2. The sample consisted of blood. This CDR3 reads CASSLDSGGASNEQFF. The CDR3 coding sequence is TGCGCCAGCAGCTTGGATAGCGGGGGGGCCTCCAATGAGCAGTTCTTC.